This TCR beta chain was sequenced in a study of blood T cell repertoires in COVID-19. Assay: immunoSEQ multiplex PCR; the TCRdb copy retains only in-frame clones and omits some. This sample has about 310,000 clones; roughly 85% occur once, and the top ten carry under 2%. The sequence was obtained from a woman aged 30 to 39 who had been exposed to COVID-19. The specimen was PBMCs or T cells enriched from blood (not recorded which).

CDR3 residues: CASRLTAGTSVDTQYF. The CDR3 nucleotides read TGCGCCAGCAGGCTCACAGCGGGGACGTCAGTAGATACGCAGTATTTT. The V and J genes are TRBV4-1 and TRBJ2-3; 7 bases are a match to TRBD2. The trim removed 6 bases at V and 5 bases at J, leaving 14 bases unmatched. Germline CDR1 and CDR2: MGHRA and YSYEKL. The CDR3 is 16 residues long.